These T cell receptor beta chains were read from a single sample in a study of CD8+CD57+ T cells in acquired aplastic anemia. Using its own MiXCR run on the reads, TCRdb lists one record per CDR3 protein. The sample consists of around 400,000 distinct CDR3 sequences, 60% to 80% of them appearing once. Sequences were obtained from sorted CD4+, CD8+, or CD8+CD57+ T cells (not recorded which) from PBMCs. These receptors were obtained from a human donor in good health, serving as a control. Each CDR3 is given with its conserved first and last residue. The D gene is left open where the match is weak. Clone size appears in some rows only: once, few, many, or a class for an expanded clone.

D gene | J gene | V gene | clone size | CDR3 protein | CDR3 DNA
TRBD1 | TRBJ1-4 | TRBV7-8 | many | CASSQGQGTNEKLFF | TGTGCCAGCAGCCAAGGACAGGGGACAAATGAAAAACTGTTTTTT
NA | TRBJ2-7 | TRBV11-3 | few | CASSLAQGNEQYF | TGTGCCAGCAGCTTAGCTCAGGGCAACGAGCAGTACTTC
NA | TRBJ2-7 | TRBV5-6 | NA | CASSLLGGRQSSYEQYF | TGTGCCAGCAGCTTATTAGGGGGGAGACAGTCCTCCTACGAGCAGTACTTC
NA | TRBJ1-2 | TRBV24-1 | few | CATSGGAEAVGYTF | TGTGCCACCAGTGGGGGAGCAGAGGCCGTTGGCTACACCTTC
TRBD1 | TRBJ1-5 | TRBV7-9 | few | CASSLGWAGGNNQPQHF | TGTGCCAGCAGCTTAGGGTGGGCAGGGGGTAATAATCAGCCCCAGCATTTT
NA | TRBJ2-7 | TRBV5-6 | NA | CASSFLRRSVYEQYF | TGTGCCAGCAGCTTTCTGAGGCGGTCGGTTTACGAGCAGTACTTC
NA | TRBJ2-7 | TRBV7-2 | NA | CASSLLGDRGQSF | TGTGCCAGCAGCCTACTCGGGGACCGCGGGCAGTCCTTC
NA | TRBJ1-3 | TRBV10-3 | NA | CAISDRGQGGNTIYF | TGTGCCATCAGTGACCGGGGGCAGGGTGGAAACACCATATATTTT
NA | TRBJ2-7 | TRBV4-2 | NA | CASSQEVVARYEQYF | TGTGCCAGCAGCCAAGAAGTTGTGGCCAGATACGAGCAGTACTTC
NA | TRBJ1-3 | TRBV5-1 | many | CASSLANRGSGNTIYF | TGCGCCAGCAGCTTGGCCAATCGGGGTTCTGGAAACACCATATATTTT
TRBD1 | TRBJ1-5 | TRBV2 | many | CASSWDRSAQPQHF | TGTGCCAGCAGTTGGGACAGGTCCGCTCAGCCCCAGCATTTT
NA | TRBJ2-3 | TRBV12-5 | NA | CASSGRETSTDTQYF | TGTGCCAGCAGCGGCCGGGAGACTAGCACAGATACGCAGTATTTT
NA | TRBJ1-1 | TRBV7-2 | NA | CASSSLAGGPYDFF | TGTGCCAGCAGCTCGCTCGCGGGGGGGCCCTACGATTTCTTT
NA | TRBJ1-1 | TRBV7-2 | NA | CASSFRGANEQYFF | TGTGCCAGCAGCTTCCGGGGGGCGAACGAGCAGTACTTCTTT
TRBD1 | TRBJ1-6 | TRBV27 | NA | CARVRTGPSPLHF | TGTGCCAGGGTCAGGACAGGGCCCTCACCCCTCCACTTT
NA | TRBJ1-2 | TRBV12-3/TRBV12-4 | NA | CASSLSGAYSSHTF | TGTGCCAGCAGTTTATCAGGGGCGTATAGCAGTCACACCTTC
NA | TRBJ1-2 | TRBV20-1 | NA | CSASEGHYGYTF | TGCAGTGCTAGCGAAGGACACTATGGCTACACCTTC
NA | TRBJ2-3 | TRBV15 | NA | CATSRDPGADTQYF | TGTGCCACCAGCAGAGATCCTGGGGCAGATACGCAGTACTTT
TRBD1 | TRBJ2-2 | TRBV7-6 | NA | CASSQQGAENTGELFF | TGTGCCAGCAGCCAACAGGGGGCGGAGAACACCGGGGAGCTGTTTTTT
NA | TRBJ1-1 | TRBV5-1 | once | CASGLAGLDKAFF | TGTGCCAGCGGACTGGCGGGCTTGGACAAAGCTTTCTTT
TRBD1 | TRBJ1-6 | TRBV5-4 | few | CASSPGTDSPLHF | TGTGCCAGCAGCCCCGGGACAGATTCACCCCTCCACTTT
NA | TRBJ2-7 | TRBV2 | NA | CGSSEYEQYF | TGTGGCAGCAGTGAGTACGAGCAGTACTTT
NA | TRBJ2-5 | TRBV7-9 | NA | CASSWADNTEAFFTQYF | TGTGCCAGCAGCTGGGCAGACAACACTGAAGCTTTCTTTACCCAGTACTTC
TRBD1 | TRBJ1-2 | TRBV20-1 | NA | CSSESVGTAESYGYTF | TGCAGTTCCGAGAGTGTTGGGACAGCAGAGTCCTATGGCTACACCTTC
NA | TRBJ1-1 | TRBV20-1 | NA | CSARAWANTEAFF | TGCAGTGCTAGAGCATGGGCGAACACTGAAGCTTTCTTT
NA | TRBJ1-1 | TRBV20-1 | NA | CSASGGVNTEAFF | TGCAGTGCTAGTGGCGGGGTGAACACTGAAGCTTTCTTT